This TCR beta chain was captured by sequencing in a study of T cells after yellow fever vaccination. V lost 1 base to trimming and J lost 4 bases; unmatched junction nucleotides: 4. Germline CDR1 SGHDT, CDR2 YYEEEE. CDR3 length equals 14 residues. Via MiXCR, TCRdb re-called the 5' RACE reads, giving one row per CDR3 protein. The repertoire includes approximately 510,000 distinct CDR3 sequences, 20% to 25% of them detected once, and approximately 16% sits in the top ten. The genes are TRBV5-6 and TRBJ2-7, with 8 positions matching TRBD1. Source: PBMCs, taken roughly 20 days after the first yellow fever vaccination. The origin of this receptor is a man aged 18 to 30 who received the YFV17D yellow fever vaccine. CDR3 nucleotide sequence: TGTGCCAGCAGCTTGAGGACAGGGTGGTACGAGCAGTACTTC. Residues: CASSLRTGWYEQYF.